The 27 T cell receptor beta chains given below trace back to one sample, sequenced in a study of blood T cell repertoires in COVID-19 (TCRdb year 2020). The receptor library was made with the immunoSEQ multiplex PCR assay. In TCRdb, the immuneACCESS table is reduced to in-frame sequences with V and J assigned. These tables do not hold every clone; where another copy was compared, an unresolved V gene accounts for under half, and the others remain unexplained. The sample table holds about 23,000 clones, of which about 86% were seen once. The top ten clones comprise about 18% of the sample. Sequencing was done on a sample of peripheral blood. These receptors all stem from a human donor with acute or convalescent COVID-19. The donor label of this sample is uncertain.

The rearrangement links TRBV2 to TRBJ1-2; no clear D. Germline loops: CDR1 SNHLY, CDR2 FYNNEI. The CDR3 sequence is 13 residues long. The ends were cut back, 7 bases at V and 5 bases at J, with 14 bases in the middle. CDR3 sequence: CASMPRGSYGYTF. DNA of the CDR3: TGTGCCAGCATGCCCCGAGGATCTTATGGCTACACCTTC.

The chain joins TRBV27 to TRBJ1-6; D is unresolved. CDR3 size: 15 residues. V lost 7 bases, J lost 6 bases, and 16 bases lay in between. The germline V gene encodes CDR1 MNHEY and CDR2 SMNVEV (reference sequence). In DNA form, the CDR3 reads TGTGCCAGCAAACCGACGGGAAGCAGTAATTCACCCCTCCACTTT. Protein product: CASKPTGSSNSPLHF.

The rearrangement joins TRBV12-3 or TRBV12-4 to TRBJ1-1, with TRBD1 as a possible D gene (5 bases). V lost 6 bases and J lost 9, with 14 bases in between. The CDR3 is made up of 12 amino acids. The CDR3 protein is CASSPGGFKAFF. CDR3 DNA: TGTGCCAGCAGCCCCGGGGGGTTTAAAGCTTTCTTT.

The J gene is TRBJ1-1, the V gene TRBV7-2; 8 bases agree with TRBD1. This CDR3 is built from 15 residues. Germline lookup yields CDR1 SGHTA and CDR2 FQGNSA. Unmatched junction bases numbered 9, after V lost 5 bases and J lost 4 bases. The CDR3 protein is CASSTLGQGLTEAFF. CDR3 bases: TGTGCCAGCAGCACCCTCGGACAGGGCCTCACTGAAGCTTTCTTT.

The genes are TRBV27 and TRBJ2-7; maybe TRBD1 (6 bases). Looked up from germline, CDR1 is MNHEY and CDR2 is SMNVEV (reference sequence). V lost 3 bases and J lost 2, with 14 bases in between. This CDR3 is 15 amino acids long. DNA of the CDR3: TGTGCCAGCAGTTTCCGGGAAGGGGGTACCTACGAGCAGTACTTC. It codes for CASSFREGGTYEQYF.

The chain carries TRBV19 and TRBJ1-1; 11 bases are a match to TRBD1. Germline V lookup: CDR1 LNHDA, CDR2 SQIVND (reference sequence). The CDR3 spans 16 residues. V shed 5 bases, J shed 4 bases, and the junction held 9 bases outside the gene matches. The CDR3 spells CASSPGTGGRGTEAFF. Here the CDR3 DNA reads TGTGCCAGTAGTCCTGGGACAGGGGGTAGGGGCACTGAAGCTTTCTTT.

This chain uses TRBV6-5 with TRBJ2-7, with TRBD2 matching over 7 bases. This CDR3 contains 13 residues. V was pared by 8 bases and J by 4 bases, with 8 bases of the junction left unmatched. CDR1 and CDR2 from the germline V gene are MNHEY and SVGAGI. CDR3 DNA: TGTGCCAGCGGATTGGGGGGGGGATACGAGCAGTACTTC. Protein product: CASGLGGGYEQYF.

The genes are TRBV4-1 and TRBJ2-3; 12 bases map to TRBD2. The CDR3 has 19 amino acids. The V segment lost 0 bases and the J segment 2 bases; nucleotides outside the gene matches: 9. Germline CDR1 reads MGHRA; CDR2 reads YSYEKL. Here the CDR3 reads CASSQETSGSTIDTDTQYF. The CDR3 DNA reads TGCGCCAGCAGCCAAGAGACTAGCGGGAGTACCATTGACACAGATACGCAGTATTTT.

This clone was counted once. This chain uses TRBV6-6 with TRBJ1-2; tentative D call: TRBD1 (6 bases). Germline lookup yields CDR1 MNHNY and CDR2 SVGAGI (reference sequence). V shed 10 bases and J shed 2 bases, with 14 bases lying between them. The CDR3 consists of 13 residues. CDR3 protein: CATIMGANYGYTF. The CDR3 nucleotides read TGTGCCACCATCATGGGGGCGAACTATGGCTACACCTTC.

The rearrangement joins TRBV7-9 to TRBJ2-7, with 7 bases aligning to TRBD1. Germline loops: CDR1 SEHNR, CDR2 FQNEAQ (reference sequence). After removal of 5 bases from V and 0 bases from J, the junction contained 1 base not matched to a gene. This CDR3 spans 13 amino acids. The CDR3 DNA follows: TGTGCCAGCAGCCGGGACAGCTCCTACGAGCAGTACTTC. Protein product: CASSRDSSYEQYF.

This sequence joins TRBV3-1 (or the pseudogene TRBV3-2) and TRBJ2-7; 7 bases are shared with TRBD2. Germline values: CDR1 LGHDT, CDR2 YNNKEL (reference sequence). The V segment lost 0 bases and the J segment 4 bases; nucleotides outside the gene matches: 6. The CDR3 has 15 amino acids. The CDR3 sequence is CASSQERGSGYEQYF. The CDR3 DNA is TGTGCCAGCAGCCAAGAACGCGGGAGTGGTTACGAGCAGTACTTC.

This chain links TRBV5-1 with TRBJ1-2; TRBD1 matches at 9 bases. J gave up 1 base and V 5 bases, and 3 bases lay outside the gene matches. Germline assignment: CDR1 SGHRS and CDR2 YFSETQ. This CDR3 comprises 14 residues. CDR3 amino acids: CASRGTGFNYGYTF. In nucleotides, the CDR3 is TGCGCCAGCAGGGGGACAGGGTTTAACTATGGCTACACCTTC. Using reference TRBV5-1 and TRBJ1-2 for the parts outside the CDR3, the full variable domain is KAGVTQTPRYLIKTRGQQVTLSCSPISGHRSVSWYQQTPGQGLQFLFEYFSETQRNKGNFPGRFSGRQFSNSRSEMNVSTLELGDSALYLCASRGTGFNYGYTFGSGTRLTVV.

The genes are TRBV27 and TRBJ1-1, with D perhaps TRBD1 (6 bases). Germline assignment: CDR1 MNHEY and CDR2 SMNVEV (reference sequence). The CDR3 extends over 15 amino acids. With 0 bases removed from V and 5 bases from J, the gap between germline ends came to 13 bases. The CDR3 DNA follows: TGTGCCAGCAGTTTATCGCAGGGGCTGAGGACTGAAGCTTTCTTT. This gives the protein CASSLSQGLRTEAFF.

This chain uses TRBV24-1 with TRBJ1-4, with 9 bases fitting TRBD1. V dropped 4 bases and J dropped 8; count of bases not matched to a gene: 7. Germline assignment: CDR1 KGHDR and CDR2 SFDVKD. This CDR3 is 15 amino acids long. The CDR3 sequence: CATSESTGGHEKLFF. The CDR3 nucleotides read TGTGCCACCAGTGAATCGACAGGGGGGCACGAAAAACTGTTTTTT.

The J gene is TRBJ2-1, the V gene TRBV11-3, with 10 bases fitting TRBD2. The CDR3 spans 14 residues. The V segment lost 3 bases and the J segment 7 bases; nucleotides outside the gene matches: 3. Per germline, CDR1 SGHNT and CDR2 YENEEA. The CDR3 loop is CASSLASGGNEQFF. The CDR3 DNA reads as TGTGCCAGCAGCTTGGCTAGCGGGGGTAATGAGCAGTTCTTC. The whole variable domain, remainder taken from reference TRBV11-3 and TRBJ2-1, is EAGVVQSPRYKIIEKKQPVAFWCNPISGHNTLYWYLQNLGQGPELLIRYENEEAVDDSQLPKDRFSAERLKGVDSTLKIQPAELGDSAVYLCASSLASGGNEQFFGPGTRLTVL.

The V and J genes are TRBV7-9 and TRBJ2-2, with D maybe TRBD2 (5 bases). The germline V and J ends were trimmed by 3 bases and 3 bases, with 11 bases remaining between them. CDR1 and CDR2 (germline): SEHNR, FQNEAQ (reference sequence). The CDR3 has 15 residues. The CDR3 protein is CASSLAGPDTGELFF. The CDR3 bases are TGTGCCAGCAGCTTGGCGGGCCCGGACACCGGGGAGCTGTTTTTT.

V and J are TRBV5-4 and TRBJ1-2; TRBD1 is a possible D gene (5 bases). The CDR3 contains 15 residues. With 3 bases removed from V and 4 bases from J, the gap between germline ends came to 16 bases. Germline-derived CDR1 and CDR2 are SGHNT and YYREEE (reference sequence). The CDR3 region is CASSSSGALGYGYTF. The CDR3 coding sequence is TGTGCCAGCAGCTCGTCTGGGGCATTGGGCTATGGCTACACCTTC.

This chain connects TRBV2 to TRBJ2-5; no clear D gene. This CDR3 is 13 amino acids long. Trimming left V 3 bases short and J 1 base short, with 6 bases between. Germline V gene sequence: CDR1 SNHLY, CDR2 FYNNEI. CDR3 loop: CASSDAVQETQYF. The CDR3 bases are TGTGCCAGCAGTGATGCAGTCCAAGAGACCCAGTACTTC.

The genes are TRBV5-1 and TRBJ1-4, with 10 bases lining up with TRBD1. V trimming: 4 bases; J trimming: 7 bases; junction bases outside the gene matches: 7. Looked up from germline, CDR1 is SGHRS and CDR2 is YFSETQ. CDR3 length: 15 residues. The CDR3 sequence is CASSPNGQGGEKLFF. CDR3 nucleotides: TGCGCCAGCAGCCCGAACGGACAGGGGGGTGAAAAACTGTTTTTT.

V gene TRBV5-1 combines with J gene TRBJ2-1; 11 bases align to TRBD2. CDR3 size: 15 residues. Unmatched junction bases numbered 4, after V lost 0 bases and J lost 8 bases. Germline V gene data show CDR1 as SGHRS and CDR2 as YFSETQ. For the CDR3, the DNA is TGCGCCAGCAGCTTGGCCGGACTAGCGGGTCATGAGCAGTTCTTC. This translates into CASSLAGLAGHEQFF. The entire variable domain, with the rest obtained from reference TRBV5-1 and TRBJ2-1, is as follows: KAGVTQTPRYLIKTRGQQVTLSCSPISGHRSVSWYQQTPGQGLQFLFEYFSETQRNKGNFPGRFSGRQFSNSRSEMNVSTLELGDSALYLCASSLAGLAGHEQFFGPGTRLTVL.

CDR3 protein: CASSMRGGDRRNTEAFF. The CDR3 DNA reads as TGTGCCAGTAGTATGAGGGGTGGGGACAGACGGAACACTGAAGCTTTCTTT. The rearrangement joins TRBV19 to TRBJ1-1, with TRBD1 identical over 7 bases. The CDR3 has 17 residues. V gave up 3 bases and J gave up 1 base; unmatched junction bases: 11. Germline CDR1 is LNHDA and CDR2 is SQIVND (reference sequence).

This clone has only one observation. V and J are TRBV29-1 and TRBJ1-1; 8 bases agree with TRBD1. Germline CDR1 reads SQVTM; CDR2 reads ANQGSEA. J was trimmed by 3 bases and V by 7 bases; bases with no gene match: 4. This CDR3 has 12 residues. The CDR3 reads CSASDRDTEAFF. The CDR3 DNA reads as TGCAGCGCATCGGACAGGGACACTGAAGCTTTCTTT.

This clone ranks as large. The genes are TRBV7-2 and TRBJ2-7, with D possibly TRBD2 on 7 matching bases. The germline V gene has CDR1 SGHTA and CDR2 FQGNSA. Trimming removed 1 base from V and 0 bases from J, with 10 bases in between. The CDR3 runs to 15 residues. The CDR3 coding sequence is TGTGCCAGCAGCTTAGGGGGGGGGCTCTCCTACGAGCAGTACTTC. Protein: CASSLGGGLSYEQYF.

The J gene is TRBJ2-3, the V gene TRBV7-3, with 7 bases fitting TRBD2. CDR1 and CDR2 (germline): SGHTA, FQGTGA. This CDR3 comprises 19 residues. The ends lost 4 bases at V and 3 bases at J; junction bases unmatched: 19. CDR3 DNA sequence: TGTGCCAGCAGCTCCTCCGGGCGGGGGAGCCACGAAGGTACAGATACGCAGTATTTT. Translation gives CASSSSGRGSHEGTDTQYF.

This chain links TRBV19 with TRBJ2-2, with 7 bases identical to TRBD1. V gave up 7 bases and J gave up 6 bases; unmatched junction bases: 8. The V gene's germline CDR1 is LNHDA and CDR2 SQIVND (reference sequence). The CDR3 length is 14 residues. The CDR3 protein is CASNRGRWAGELFF. In nucleotides, the CDR3 is TGTGCCAGTAACAGGGGTAGATGGGCCGGGGAGCTGTTTTTT.

The chain combines TRBV9 with TRBJ2-7; 9 bases are a match to TRBD1. V lost 5 bases to trimming and J lost 2 bases; unmatched junction nucleotides: 5. This CDR3 contains 14 residues. CDR1 is SGDLS, CDR2 YYNGEE, per germline. The CDR3 loop is CASSETGGTYEQYF. CDR3 coding DNA: TGTGCCAGCAGTGAGACAGGGGGTACCTACGAGCAGTACTTC.

The genes are TRBV5-4 and TRBJ2-1; 13 bases match TRBD2. The CDR3 runs to 15 residues. V lost 2 bases to trimming and J lost 7 bases; unmatched junction nucleotides: 3. Germline V gene sequence: CDR1 SGHNT, CDR2 YYREEE (reference sequence). Here the CDR3 DNA reads TGTGCCAGCAGCTTAACTAGCGGGAGGGGTAATGAGCAGTTCTTC. This gives the protein CASSLTSGRGNEQFF.